This T cell receptor (beta chain) was sequenced during a study of T cells in Graves' hyperthyroidism and ophthalmopathy. The V segment lost 5 bases and the J segment 5 bases; nucleotides outside the gene matches: 9. From germline, CDR1 is SGHRS and CDR2 YFSETQ. The length of the CDR3 is 17 residues. Researchers amplified the TCR beta CDR3 regions from RNA transcripts. RT-PCR in the first round (using the HTBI primer set) targeted the TCR CDR3. From the multiplex PCR reads, TCRdb called clonotypes with MiXCR, one entry per CDR3 protein. Here the sample spans 490,000 or so distinct CDR3 sequences, 40% to 50% being singletons. This clonotype was counted at least ten times.

The specimen sequenced was peripheral blood or thyroid tissue (not recorded which). This rearrangement joins TRBV5-1 to TRBJ2-5; 16 bases fit TRBD2. The sequence was obtained from an adult woman with Graves' disease, either hyperthyroidism or ophthalmopathy (not recorded which). The CDR3: CASRLGTSGRVVETQYF. In DNA form, the CDR3 reads TGCGCCAGCAGGCTTGGGACTAGCGGGAGGGTCGTGGAGACCCAGTACTTC.